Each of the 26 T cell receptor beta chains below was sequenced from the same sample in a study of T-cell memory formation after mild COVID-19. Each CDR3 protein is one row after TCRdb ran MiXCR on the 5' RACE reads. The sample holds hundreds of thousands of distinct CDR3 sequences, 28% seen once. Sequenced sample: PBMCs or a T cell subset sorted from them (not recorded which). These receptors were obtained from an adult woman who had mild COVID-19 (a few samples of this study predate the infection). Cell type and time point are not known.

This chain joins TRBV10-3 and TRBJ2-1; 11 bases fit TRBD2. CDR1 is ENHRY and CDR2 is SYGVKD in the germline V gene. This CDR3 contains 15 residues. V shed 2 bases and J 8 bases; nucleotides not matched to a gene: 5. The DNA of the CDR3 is TGTGCCATCAGTGAGCCAACTAGCGGGGGTCATGAGCAGTTCTTC. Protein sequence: CAISEPTSGGHEQFF.

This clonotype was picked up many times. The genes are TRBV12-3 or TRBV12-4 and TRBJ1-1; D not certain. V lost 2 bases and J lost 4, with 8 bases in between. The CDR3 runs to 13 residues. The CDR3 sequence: CASSLYRGTEAFF. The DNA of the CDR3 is TGTGCCAGCAGTTTATACAGAGGCACTGAAGCTTTCTTT.

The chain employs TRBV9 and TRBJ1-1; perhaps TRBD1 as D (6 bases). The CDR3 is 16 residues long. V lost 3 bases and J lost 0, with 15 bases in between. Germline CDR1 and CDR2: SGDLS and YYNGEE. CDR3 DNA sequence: TGTGCCAGCAGCGAACAGAAGGGACAACTGAACACTGAAGCTTTCTTT. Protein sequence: CASSEQKGQLNTEAFF.

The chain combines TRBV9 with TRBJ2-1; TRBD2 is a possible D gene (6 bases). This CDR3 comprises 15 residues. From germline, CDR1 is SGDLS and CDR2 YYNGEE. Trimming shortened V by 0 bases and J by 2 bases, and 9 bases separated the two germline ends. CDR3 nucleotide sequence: TGTGCCAGCAGCGTAGGTGCGGGACCCTACAATGAGCAGTTCTTC. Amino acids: CASSVGAGPYNEQFF.

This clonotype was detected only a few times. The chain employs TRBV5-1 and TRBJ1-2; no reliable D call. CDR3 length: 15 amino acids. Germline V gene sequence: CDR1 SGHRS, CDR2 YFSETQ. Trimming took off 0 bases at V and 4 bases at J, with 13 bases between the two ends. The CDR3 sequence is CASSLDVAGIYGYTF. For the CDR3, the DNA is TGCGCCAGCAGCTTGGACGTCGCGGGGATCTATGGCTACACCTTC.

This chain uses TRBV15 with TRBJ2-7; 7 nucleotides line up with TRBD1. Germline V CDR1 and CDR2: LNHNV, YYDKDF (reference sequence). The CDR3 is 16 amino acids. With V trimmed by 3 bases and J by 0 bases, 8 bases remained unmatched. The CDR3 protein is CATSSHGQEPSYEQYF. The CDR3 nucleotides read TGTGCCACCAGCAGTCACGGACAGGAGCCCTCCTACGAGCAGTACTTC.

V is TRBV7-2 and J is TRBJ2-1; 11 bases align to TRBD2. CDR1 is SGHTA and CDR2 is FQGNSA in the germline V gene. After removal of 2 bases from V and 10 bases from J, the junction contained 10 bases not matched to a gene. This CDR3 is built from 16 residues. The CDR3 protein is CASSLQGGTSGWEQFF. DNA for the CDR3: TGTGCCAGCAGCTTACAAGGGGGGACTAGCGGTTGGGAGCAGTTCTTC.

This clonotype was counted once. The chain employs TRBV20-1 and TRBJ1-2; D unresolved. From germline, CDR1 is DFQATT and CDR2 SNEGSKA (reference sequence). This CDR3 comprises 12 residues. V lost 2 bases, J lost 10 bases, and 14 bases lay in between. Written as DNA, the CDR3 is TGCAGTGCTAGAAGGCAGGCGGTTGACTACACCTTC. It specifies CSARRQAVDYTF.

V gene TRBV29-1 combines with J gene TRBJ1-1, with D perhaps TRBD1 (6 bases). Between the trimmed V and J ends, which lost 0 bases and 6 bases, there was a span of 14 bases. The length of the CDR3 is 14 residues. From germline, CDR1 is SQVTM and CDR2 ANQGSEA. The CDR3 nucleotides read TGCAGCGTTGAAGATCGAGGGGGAAGGGCTGAAGCTTTCTTT. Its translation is CSVEDRGGRAEAFF.

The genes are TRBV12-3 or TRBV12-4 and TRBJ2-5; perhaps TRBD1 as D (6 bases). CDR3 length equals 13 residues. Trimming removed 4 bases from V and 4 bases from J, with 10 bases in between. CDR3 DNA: TGTGCCAGCAGTTACGACAGGCGAGAGACCCAGTACTTC. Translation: CASSYDRRETQYF.

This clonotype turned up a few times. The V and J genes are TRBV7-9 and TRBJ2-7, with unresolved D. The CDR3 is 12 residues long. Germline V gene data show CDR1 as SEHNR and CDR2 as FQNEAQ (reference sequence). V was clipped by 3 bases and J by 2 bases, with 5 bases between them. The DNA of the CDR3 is TGTGCCAGCAGCTTGATCCCCTACGAGCAGTACTTC. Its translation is CASSLIPYEQYF.

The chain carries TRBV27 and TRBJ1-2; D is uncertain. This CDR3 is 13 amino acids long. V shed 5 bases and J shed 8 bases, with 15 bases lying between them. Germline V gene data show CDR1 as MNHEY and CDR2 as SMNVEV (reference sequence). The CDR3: CASSLSGSLGYTF. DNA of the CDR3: TGTGCCAGCAGTCTAAGCGGTTCGTTGGGCTACACCTTC.

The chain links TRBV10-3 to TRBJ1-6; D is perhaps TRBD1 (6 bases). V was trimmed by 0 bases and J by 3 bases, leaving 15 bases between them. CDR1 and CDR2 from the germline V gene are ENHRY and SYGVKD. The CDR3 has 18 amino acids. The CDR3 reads CAISESARRGYYNSPLHF. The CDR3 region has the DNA TGTGCCATCAGTGAGTCGGCCCGCAGGGGTTACTATAATTCACCCCTCCACTTT.

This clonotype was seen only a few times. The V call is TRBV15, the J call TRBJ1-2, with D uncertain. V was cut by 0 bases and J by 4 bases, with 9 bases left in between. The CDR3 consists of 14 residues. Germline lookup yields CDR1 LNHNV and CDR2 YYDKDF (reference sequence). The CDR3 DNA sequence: TGTGCCACCAGCAGAGATTCGAACACCTATGGCTACACCTTC. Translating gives CATSRDSNTYGYTF.

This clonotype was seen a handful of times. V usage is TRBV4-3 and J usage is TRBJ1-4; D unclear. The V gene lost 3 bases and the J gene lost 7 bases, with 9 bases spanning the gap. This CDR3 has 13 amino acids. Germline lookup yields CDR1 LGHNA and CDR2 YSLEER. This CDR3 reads CASSQGFGEKLFF. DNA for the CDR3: TGCGCCAGCAGCCAGGGGTTCGGTGAAAAACTGTTTTTT.

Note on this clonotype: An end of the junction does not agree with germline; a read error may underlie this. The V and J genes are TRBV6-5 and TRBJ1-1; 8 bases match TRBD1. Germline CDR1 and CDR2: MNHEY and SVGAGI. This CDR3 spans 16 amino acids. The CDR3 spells CASSNSGGAMNTEAFF. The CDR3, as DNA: TGTGCCAGCAGTAACTCAGGGGGCGCTATGAACACTGAAGCTTTCTTT.

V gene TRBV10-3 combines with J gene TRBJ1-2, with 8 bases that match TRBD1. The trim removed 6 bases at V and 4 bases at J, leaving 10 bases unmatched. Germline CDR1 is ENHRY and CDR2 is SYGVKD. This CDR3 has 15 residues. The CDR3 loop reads CAIRDSATGVYGYTF. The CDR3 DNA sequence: TGTGCCATCAGAGATTCAGCGACAGGGGTCTATGGCTACACCTTC.

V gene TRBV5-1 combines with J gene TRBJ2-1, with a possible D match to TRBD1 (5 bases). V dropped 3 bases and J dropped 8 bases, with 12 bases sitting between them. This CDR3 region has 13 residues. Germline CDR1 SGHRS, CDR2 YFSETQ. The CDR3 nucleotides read TGCGCCAGCAGCTCCTGGACACCTGATGAGCAGTTCTTC. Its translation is CASSSWTPDEQFF.

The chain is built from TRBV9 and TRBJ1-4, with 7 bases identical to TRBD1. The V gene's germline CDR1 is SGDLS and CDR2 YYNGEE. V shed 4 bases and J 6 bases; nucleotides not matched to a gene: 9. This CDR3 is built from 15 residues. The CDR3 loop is CASSPTGREDEKLFF. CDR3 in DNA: TGTGCCAGCAGCCCGACAGGGAGGGAGGATGAAAAACTGTTTTTT.

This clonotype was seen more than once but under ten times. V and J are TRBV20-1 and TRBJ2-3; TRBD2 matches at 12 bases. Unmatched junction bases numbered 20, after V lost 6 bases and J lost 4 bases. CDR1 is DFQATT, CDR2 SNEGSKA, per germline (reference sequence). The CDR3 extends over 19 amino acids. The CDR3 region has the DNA TGCAGTGCCCCGCGCAGTGCCTCTAGCGGGGGGGCCGAATCAGATACGCAGTATTTT. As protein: CSAPRSASSGGAESDTQYF.

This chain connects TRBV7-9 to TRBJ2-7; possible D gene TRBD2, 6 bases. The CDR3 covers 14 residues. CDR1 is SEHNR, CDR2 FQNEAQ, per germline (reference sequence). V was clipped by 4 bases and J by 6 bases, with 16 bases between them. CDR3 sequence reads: CASSSPEGGTEQYF. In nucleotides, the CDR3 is TGTGCCAGCAGCTCGCCGGAGGGAGGCACCGAGCAGTACTTC. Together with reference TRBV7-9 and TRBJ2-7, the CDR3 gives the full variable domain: DTGVSQNPRHKITKRGQNVTFRCDPISEHNRLYWYRQTLGQGPEFLTYFQNEAQLEKSRLLSDRFSAERPKGSFSTLEIQRTEQGDSAMYLCASSSPEGGTEQYFGPGTRLTVT.

The DNA of the CDR3 is TGTGCCAGCAGCTTAGGGGTGTCTAGTAACAATGAGCAGTTCTTC. Amino acid sequence: CASSLGVSSNNEQFF. The chain employs TRBV7-9 and TRBJ2-1; D gene uncertain. V was pared by 1 base and J by 5 bases, with 12 bases between. The CDR3 totals 15 residues. Germline CDR1 SEHNR, CDR2 FQNEAQ (reference sequence).

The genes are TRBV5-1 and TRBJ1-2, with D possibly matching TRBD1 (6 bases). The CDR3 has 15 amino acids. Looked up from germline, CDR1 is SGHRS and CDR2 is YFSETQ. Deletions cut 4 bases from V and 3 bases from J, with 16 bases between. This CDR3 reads CASSPGQPRDYGYTF. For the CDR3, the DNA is TGCGCCAGCAGCCCCGGACAGCCACGGGACTATGGCTACACCTTC.

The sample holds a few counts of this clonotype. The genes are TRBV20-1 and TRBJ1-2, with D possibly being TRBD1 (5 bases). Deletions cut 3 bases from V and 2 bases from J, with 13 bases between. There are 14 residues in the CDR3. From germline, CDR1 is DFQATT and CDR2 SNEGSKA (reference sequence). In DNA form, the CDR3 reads TGCAGTGCTAGTGTGGGGGGATTGAACTATGGCTACACCTTC. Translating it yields CSASVGGLNYGYTF.

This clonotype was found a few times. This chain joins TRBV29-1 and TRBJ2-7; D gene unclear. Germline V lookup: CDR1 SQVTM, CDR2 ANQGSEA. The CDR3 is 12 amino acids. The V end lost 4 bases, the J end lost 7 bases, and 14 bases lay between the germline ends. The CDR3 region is CSVVGFLREQYF. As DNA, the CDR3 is TGCAGCGTTGTCGGTTTTCTACGAGAGCAGTACTTC.

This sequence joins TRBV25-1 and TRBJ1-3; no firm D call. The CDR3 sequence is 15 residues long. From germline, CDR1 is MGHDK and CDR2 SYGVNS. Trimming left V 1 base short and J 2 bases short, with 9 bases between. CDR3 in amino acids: CASSESGKAGNTIYF. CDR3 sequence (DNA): TGTGCCAGCAGTGAATCCGGTAAAGCTGGAAACACCATATATTTT.